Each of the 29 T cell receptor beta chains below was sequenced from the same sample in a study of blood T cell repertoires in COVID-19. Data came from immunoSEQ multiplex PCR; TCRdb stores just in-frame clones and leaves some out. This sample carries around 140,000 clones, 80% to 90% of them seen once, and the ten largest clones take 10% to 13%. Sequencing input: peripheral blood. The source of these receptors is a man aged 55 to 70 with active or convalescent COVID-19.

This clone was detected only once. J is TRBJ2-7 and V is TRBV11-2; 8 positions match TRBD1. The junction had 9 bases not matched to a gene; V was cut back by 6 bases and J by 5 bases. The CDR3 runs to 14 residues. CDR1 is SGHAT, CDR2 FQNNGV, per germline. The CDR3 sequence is CASSFPGQGNEQYF. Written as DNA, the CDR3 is TGTGCCAGCAGTTTTCCCGGACAGGGCAACGAGCAGTACTTC.

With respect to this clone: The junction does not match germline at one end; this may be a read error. CDR3 residues: CASSYRAGTGNLIF. The CDR3 nucleotides are TGTGCCAGCAGTTACCGCGCCGGGACAGGGAATTTGATCTTC. The V and J genes are TRBV6-2 or TRBV6-3 and TRBJ2-1, with 9 bases aligning to TRBD1. The V gene's germline CDR1 is MNHEY and CDR2 SVGEGT. This CDR3 has 14 residues.

CDR3 amino acids: CASSKDSEGEKLFF. The CDR3 DNA is TGTGCCAGCAGTAAGGACAGCGAGGGTGAAAAACTGTTTTTT. The chain employs TRBV2 and TRBJ1-4, with D maybe TRBD1 (6 bases). The germline gives CDR1 SNHLY, CDR2 FYNNEI. The CDR3 covers 14 residues. Trimming took 5 bases from V and 7 from J, leaving 14 bases between them.

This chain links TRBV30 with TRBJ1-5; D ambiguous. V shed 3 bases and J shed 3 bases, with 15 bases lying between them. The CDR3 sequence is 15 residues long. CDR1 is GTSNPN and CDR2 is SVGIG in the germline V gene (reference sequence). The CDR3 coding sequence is TGTGCCTGGAGCCACGGCCCGGGGAACAATCAGCCCCAGCATTTT. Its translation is CAWSHGPGNNQPQHF.

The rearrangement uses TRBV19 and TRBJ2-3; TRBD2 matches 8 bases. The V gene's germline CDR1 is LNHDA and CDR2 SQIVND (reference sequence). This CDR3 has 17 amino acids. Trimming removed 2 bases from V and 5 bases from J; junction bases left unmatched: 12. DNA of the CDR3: TGTGCCAGTAGTATACGCAAGGAGCGGGAGCTTAAAGATACGCAGTATTTT. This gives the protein CASSIRKERELKDTQYF.

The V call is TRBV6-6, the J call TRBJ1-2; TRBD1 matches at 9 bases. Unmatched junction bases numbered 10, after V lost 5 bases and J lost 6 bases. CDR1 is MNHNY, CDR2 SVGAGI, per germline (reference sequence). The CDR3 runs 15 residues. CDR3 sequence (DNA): TGTGCCAGCAGTGCTGAACAGGGGGCGGGGAATGGCTACACCTTC. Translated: CASSAEQGAGNGYTF.

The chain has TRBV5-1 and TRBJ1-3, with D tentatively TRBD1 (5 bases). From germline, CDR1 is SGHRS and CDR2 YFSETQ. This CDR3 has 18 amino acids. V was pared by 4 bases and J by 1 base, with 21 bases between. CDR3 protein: CASSGGTEYYSSGNTIYF. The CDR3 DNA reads TGCGCCAGCAGCGGGGGGACGGAGTACTATTCATCTGGAAACACCATATATTTT. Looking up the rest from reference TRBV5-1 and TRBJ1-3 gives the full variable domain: KAGVTQTPRYLIKTRGQQVTLSCSPISGHRSVSWYQQTPGQGLQFLFEYFSETQRNKGNFPGRFSGRQFSNSRSEMNVSTLELGDSALYLCASSGGTEYYSSGNTIYFGEGSWLTVV.

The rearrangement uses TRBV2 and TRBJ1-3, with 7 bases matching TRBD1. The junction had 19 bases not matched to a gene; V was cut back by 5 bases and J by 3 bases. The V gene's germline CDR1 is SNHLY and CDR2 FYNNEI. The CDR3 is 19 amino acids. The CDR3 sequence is CASSYRRPGTETGGNTIYF. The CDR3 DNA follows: TGTGCCAGCAGTTACCGCCGTCCCGGGACAGAGACTGGTGGAAACACCATATATTTT.

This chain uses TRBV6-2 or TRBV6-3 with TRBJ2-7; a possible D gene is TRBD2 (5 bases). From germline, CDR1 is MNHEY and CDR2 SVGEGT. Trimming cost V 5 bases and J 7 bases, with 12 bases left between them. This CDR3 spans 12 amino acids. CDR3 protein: CASSDPTGEQYV. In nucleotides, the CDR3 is TGTGCCAGCAGTGACCCAACGGGGGAGCAGTACGTC.

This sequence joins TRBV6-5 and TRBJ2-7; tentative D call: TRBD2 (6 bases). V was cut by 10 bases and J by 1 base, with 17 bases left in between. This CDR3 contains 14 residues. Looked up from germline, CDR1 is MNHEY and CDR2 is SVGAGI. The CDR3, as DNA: TGTGCCACCCAGGGACTTGGGGGATCCTACGAGCAGTACTTC. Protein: CATQGLGGSYEQYF.

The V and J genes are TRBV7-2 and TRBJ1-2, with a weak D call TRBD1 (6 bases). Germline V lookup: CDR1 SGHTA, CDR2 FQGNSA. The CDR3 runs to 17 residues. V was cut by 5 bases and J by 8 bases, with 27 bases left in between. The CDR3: CASSPIYRADSPHGYTF. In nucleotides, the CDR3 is TGTGCCAGCAGCCCAATATACAGGGCAGACTCGCCTCACGGCTACACCTTC. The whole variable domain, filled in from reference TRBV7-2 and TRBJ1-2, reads GAGVSQSPSNKVTEKGKDVELRCDPISGHTALYWYRQSLGQGLEFLIYFQGNSAPDKSGLPSDRFSAERTGGSVSTLTIQRTQQEDSAVYLCASSPIYRADSPHGYTFGSGTRLTVV.

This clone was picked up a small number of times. The CDR3 DNA reads as TGTGCCAGCAGCTTATTCCGGACAGCAGAAGAAGCTTTCTTT. Protein sequence: CASSLFRTAEEAFF. The gene calls are TRBV7-9 and TRBJ1-1, with a possible D match to TRBD1 (6 bases). The V end was cut by 2 bases, the J end by 8 bases, with 15 bases between. The CDR3 loop spans 14 amino acids. Germline V gives CDR1 SEHNR, CDR2 FQNEAQ (reference sequence).

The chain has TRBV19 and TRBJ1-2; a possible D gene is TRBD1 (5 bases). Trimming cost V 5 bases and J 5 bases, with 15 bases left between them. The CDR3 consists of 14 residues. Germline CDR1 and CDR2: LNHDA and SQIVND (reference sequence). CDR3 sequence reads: CASSSGTQAYGYTF. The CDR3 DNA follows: TGTGCCAGTAGTTCCGGGACTCAAGCATATGGCTACACCTTC.

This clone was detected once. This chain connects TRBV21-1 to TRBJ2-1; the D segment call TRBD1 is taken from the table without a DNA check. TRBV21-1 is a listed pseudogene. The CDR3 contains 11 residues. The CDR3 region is CASSNGHEQFF. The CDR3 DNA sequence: TGTGCCAGCAGCAATGGGCATGAGCAGTTCTTC.

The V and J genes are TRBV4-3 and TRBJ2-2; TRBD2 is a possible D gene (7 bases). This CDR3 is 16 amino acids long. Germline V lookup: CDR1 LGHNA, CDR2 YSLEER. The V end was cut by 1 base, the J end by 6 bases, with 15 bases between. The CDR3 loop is CASSQAWGGASGELFF. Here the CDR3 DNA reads TGCGCCAGCAGCCAAGCATGGGGGGGCGCATCCGGGGAGCTGTTTTTT.

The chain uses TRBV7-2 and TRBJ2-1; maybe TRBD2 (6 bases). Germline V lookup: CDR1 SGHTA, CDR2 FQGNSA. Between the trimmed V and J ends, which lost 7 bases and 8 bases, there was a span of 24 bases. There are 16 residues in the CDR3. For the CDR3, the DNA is TGTGCCAGCACCCAAGGGGCCCCCCCTCCTAGCGATGAGCAGTTCTTC. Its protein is CASTQGAPPPSDEQFF.

The CDR3 is CASSQARGETQYF. CDR3 bases: TGTGCCAGCAGCCAAGCAAGGGGAGAGACCCAGTACTTC. The chain couples TRBV3-1 (or the pseudogene TRBV3-2) to TRBJ2-5; possible D gene TRBD1, 5 bases. CDR3 length: 13 residues. The ends were cut back, 1 base at V and 4 bases at J, with 7 bases in the middle. CDR1 LGHDT and CDR2 YNNKEL come from the germline V gene (reference sequence).

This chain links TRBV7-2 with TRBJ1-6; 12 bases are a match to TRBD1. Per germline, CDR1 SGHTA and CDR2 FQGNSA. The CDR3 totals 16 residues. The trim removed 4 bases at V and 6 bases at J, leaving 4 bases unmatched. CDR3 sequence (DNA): TGTGCCAGCAGCTCCCCGGGACAGGGGGCTAATTCACCCCTCCACTTT. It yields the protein CASSSPGQGANSPLHF.

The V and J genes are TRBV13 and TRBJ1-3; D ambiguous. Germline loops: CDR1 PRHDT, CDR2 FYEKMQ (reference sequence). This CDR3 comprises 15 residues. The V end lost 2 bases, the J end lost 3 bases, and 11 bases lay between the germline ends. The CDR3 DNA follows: TGTGCCAGCAGCTTACGAATCCTAGATGGAAACACCATATATTTT. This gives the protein CASSLRILDGNTIYF.

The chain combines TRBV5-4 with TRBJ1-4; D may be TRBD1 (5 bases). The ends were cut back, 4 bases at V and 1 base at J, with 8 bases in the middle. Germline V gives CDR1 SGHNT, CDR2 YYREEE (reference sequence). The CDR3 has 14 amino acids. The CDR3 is CASSTDITNEKLFF. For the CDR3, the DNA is TGTGCCAGCAGCACGGACATAACTAATGAAAAACTGTTTTTT.

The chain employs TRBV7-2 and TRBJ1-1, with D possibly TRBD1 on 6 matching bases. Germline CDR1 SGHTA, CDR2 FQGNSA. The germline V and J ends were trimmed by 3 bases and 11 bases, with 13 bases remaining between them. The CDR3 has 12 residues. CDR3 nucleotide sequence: TGTGCCAGCAGCTTTACAGGGAACCGGGCTTTCTTT. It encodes CASSFTGNRAFF.

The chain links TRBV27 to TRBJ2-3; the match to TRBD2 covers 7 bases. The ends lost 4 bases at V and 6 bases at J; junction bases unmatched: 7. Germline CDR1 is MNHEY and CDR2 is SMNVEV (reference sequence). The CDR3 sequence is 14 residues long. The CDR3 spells CASSSTSPPDTQYF. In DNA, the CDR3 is TGTGCCAGCAGTTCGACTAGCCCCCCTGATACGCAGTATTTT.

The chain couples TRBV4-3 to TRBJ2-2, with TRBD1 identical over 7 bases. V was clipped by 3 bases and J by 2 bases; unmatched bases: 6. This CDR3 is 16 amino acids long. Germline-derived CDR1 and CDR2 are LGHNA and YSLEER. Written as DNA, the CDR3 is TGCGCCAGCAGCCAGTTGACAGGGAAAAACACCGGGGAGCTGTTTTTT. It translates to CASSQLTGKNTGELFF.

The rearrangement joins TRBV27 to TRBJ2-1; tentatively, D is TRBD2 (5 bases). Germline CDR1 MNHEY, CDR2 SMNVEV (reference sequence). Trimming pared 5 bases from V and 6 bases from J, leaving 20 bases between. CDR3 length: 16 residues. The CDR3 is CASSPLPSTSVNEQFF. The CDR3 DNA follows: TGTGCCAGCAGTCCCTTACCCTCAACTAGTGTCAATGAGCAGTTCTTC.

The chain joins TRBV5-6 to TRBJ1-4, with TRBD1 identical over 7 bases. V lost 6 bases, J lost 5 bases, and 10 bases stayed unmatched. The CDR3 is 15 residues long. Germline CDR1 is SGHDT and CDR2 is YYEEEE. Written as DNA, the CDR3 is TGTGCCAGCAACCTACGCGGGACAGCGAATGAAAAACTGTTTTTT. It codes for CASNLRGTANEKLFF.

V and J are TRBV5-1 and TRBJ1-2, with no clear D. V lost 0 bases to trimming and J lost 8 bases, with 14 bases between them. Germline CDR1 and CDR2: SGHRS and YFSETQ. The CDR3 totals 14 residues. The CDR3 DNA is TGCGCCAGCAGCTTGGGCTCCCGCGAGAACGGCTACACCTTC. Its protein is CASSLGSRENGYTF.

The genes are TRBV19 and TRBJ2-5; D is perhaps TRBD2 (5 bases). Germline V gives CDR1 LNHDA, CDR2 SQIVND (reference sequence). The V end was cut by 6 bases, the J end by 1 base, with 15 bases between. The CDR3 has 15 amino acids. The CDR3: CASRLKAGRQETQYF. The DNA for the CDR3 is TGTGCCAGTAGACTAAAGGCGGGCCGCCAAGAGACCCAGTACTTC.

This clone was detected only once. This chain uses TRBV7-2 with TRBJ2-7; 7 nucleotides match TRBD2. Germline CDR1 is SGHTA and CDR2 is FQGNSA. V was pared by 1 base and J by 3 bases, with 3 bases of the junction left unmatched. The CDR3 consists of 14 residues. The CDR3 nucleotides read TGTGCCAGCAGCTTAGGTGGGGGGGTCTACGAGCAGTACTTC. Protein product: CASSLGGGVYEQYF.

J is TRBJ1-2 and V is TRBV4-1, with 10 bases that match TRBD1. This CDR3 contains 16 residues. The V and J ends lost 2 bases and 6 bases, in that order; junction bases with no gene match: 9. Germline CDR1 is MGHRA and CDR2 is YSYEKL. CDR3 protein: CASSQPGTGEWDGYTF. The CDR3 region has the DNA TGCGCCAGCAGCCAACCCGGGACAGGGGAATGGGATGGCTACACCTTC.